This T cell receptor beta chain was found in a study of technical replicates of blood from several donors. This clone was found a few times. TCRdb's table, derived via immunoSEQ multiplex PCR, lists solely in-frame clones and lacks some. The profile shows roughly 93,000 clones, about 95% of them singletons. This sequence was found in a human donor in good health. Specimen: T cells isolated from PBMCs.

The chain's CDR3 is CASSLTGDQPQHF. In DNA form, the CDR3 reads TGTGCCAGCAGTTTAACAGGGGATCAGCCCCAGCATTTT. The chain is built from TRBV27 and TRBJ1-5; 7 positions agree with TRBD1. The CDR3 consists of 13 residues. Germline-derived CDR1 and CDR2 are MNHEY and SMNVEV (reference sequence). The trim removed 2 bases at V and 5 bases at J, leaving 0 bases unmatched.